The 24 T cell receptor beta chains below all came from one sample that was sequenced in a study of blood T cell repertoires in COVID-19. Assay used: immunoSEQ multiplex PCR; TCRdb lists only in-frame clones, some missing. This table holds 200,000 to 300,000 clones, 86% found once. Input material: PBMCs or T cells enriched from blood (not recorded which). These receptors all stem from a woman aged 18 to 35 who had recovered from COVID-19.

This clone was detected only once. The chain joins TRBV7-9 to TRBJ1-1; TRBD1 is a possible D gene (6 bases). The CDR3 contains 14 residues. Trimming stripped 5 bases from V and 5 bases from J, with 15 bases between. Germline V gene sequence: CDR1 SEHNR, CDR2 FQNEAQ (reference sequence). CDR3 sequence (DNA): TGTGCCAGCAGCCCAGGGGCGCGGAGGACTGAAGCTTTCTTT. It is translated as CASSPGARRTEAFF.

The gene calls are TRBV28 and TRBJ1-2; 9 positions match TRBD1. Germline-derived CDR1 and CDR2 are MDHEN and SYDVKM. Unmatched junction bases numbered 7, after V lost 4 bases and J lost 4 bases. The length of the CDR3 is 15 residues. CDR3 in amino acids: CASSSQQGAGYGYTF. The CDR3 bases are TGTGCCAGCAGTTCGCAACAGGGGGCAGGCTATGGCTACACCTTC.

J is TRBJ2-7 and V is TRBV3-1 (or the pseudogene TRBV3-2); D gene uncertain. The CDR3 has 16 residues. Trimming took off 1 base at V and 0 bases at J, with 13 bases between the two ends. The V gene's germline CDR1 is LGHDT and CDR2 YNNKEL (reference sequence). CDR3 nucleotides: TGTGCCAGCAGCCAAGTCGCTAATACAGCCTCCTACGAGCAGTACTTC. This gives the protein CASSQVANTASYEQYF.

The gene calls are TRBV7-2 and TRBJ1-2, with D perhaps matching TRBD1 (5 bases). Germline values: CDR1 SGHTA, CDR2 FQGNSA. CDR3 length: 18 amino acids. V was pared by 5 bases and J by 0 bases, with 22 bases between. CDR3 DNA: TGTGCCAGCAGCCAACAAGCGGGTACAGGCCTAGCTAACTATGGCTACACCTTC. Amino acid sequence: CASSQQAGTGLANYGYTF.

The V gene is TRBV7-8, the J gene TRBJ1-2; TRBD1 agrees at 8 bases. The junction had 5 bases not matched to a gene; V was cut back by 5 bases and J by 3 bases. This CDR3 is 14 amino acids long. Per the germline V gene, CDR1 is SGHVS and CDR2 is FQNEAQ. CDR3 region: CASSPGQADYGYTF. The CDR3 DNA reads as TGTGCCAGCAGCCCGGGACAGGCGGACTATGGCTACACCTTC.

The chain recombines TRBV7-7 with TRBJ2-2, with 10 nucleotides matching TRBD1. The CDR3 is 16 residues long. J lost 4 bases, V lost 1 base, and 3 bases had no gene match. Looked up from germline, CDR1 is SSHAT and CDR2 is FNYEAQ (reference sequence). CDR3 sequence reads: CASSLVTGGSTGELFF. The CDR3 DNA sequence: TGTGCCAGCAGCTTAGTGACAGGGGGCAGCACCGGGGAGCTGTTTTTT.

The chain links TRBV5-1 to TRBJ1-1; TRBD1 matches 8 bases. CDR3 size: 14 residues. The germline V gene encodes CDR1 SGHRS and CDR2 YFSETQ. With V trimmed by 4 bases and J by 8 bases, 10 bases remained unmatched. CDR3 region: CASSPGQVTSEAFF. The CDR3 region has the DNA TGCGCCAGCAGCCCGGGACAGGTCACGTCGGAAGCTTTCTTT.

The J gene is TRBJ2-1, the V gene TRBV6-5, with 9 bases aligning to TRBD2. CDR1 and CDR2 (germline): MNHEY, SVGAGI. The CDR3 has 14 amino acids. The ends lost 8 bases at V and 7 bases at J; junction bases unmatched: 9. The CDR3 region has the DNA TGTGCCAGCGGTTTAGCGGGAGCTTGGAATGAGCAGTTCTTC. Amino acids: CASGLAGAWNEQFF.

This chain links TRBV4-3 with TRBJ1-2; D remains unclear. V lost 3 bases, J lost 0 bases, and 8 bases lay in between. CDR1 is LGHNA, CDR2 YSLEER, per germline. The CDR3 sequence is 14 residues long. For the CDR3, the DNA is TGCGCCAGCAGCCATGAGTTAGCTAACTATGGCTACACCTTC. Translation: CASSHELANYGYTF.

This clone was recorded once. J is TRBJ1-6 and V is TRBV10-2; possible D gene TRBD1, 5 bases. V lost 6 bases, J lost 2 bases, and 11 bases lay in between. CDR1 is WSHSY and CDR2 is SAAADI in the germline V gene. The CDR3 sequence is 15 residues long. The CDR3 protein is CASRDSVTYNSPLHF. In DNA form, the CDR3 reads TGCGCCAGCAGAGACAGTGTTACCTATAATTCACCCCTCCACTTT.

This chain connects TRBV28 to TRBJ1-2; 7 nucleotides agree with TRBD1. With 4 bases clipped from V and 5 bases from J, the junction kept 10 bases outside the gene matches. The germline gives CDR1 MDHEN, CDR2 SYDVKM. The CDR3 runs to 15 residues. CDR3 coding DNA: TGTGCCAGCAGTTCTCGGACAGGAATTGTTTATGGCTACACCTTC. Amino acid sequence: CASSSRTGIVYGYTF.

The J gene is TRBJ2-1, the V gene TRBV20-1; 15 nucleotides line up with TRBD2. This CDR3 has 17 amino acids. The V gene's germline CDR1 is DFQATT and CDR2 SNEGSKA (reference sequence). The junction had 7 bases not matched to a gene; V was cut back by 3 bases and J by 4 bases. The CDR3, as DNA: TGCAGTGCTAGTGACATCGGGACTAGCGGGGGGTACAATGAGCAGTTCTTC. Its translation: CSASDIGTSGGYNEQFF.

The chain joins TRBV27 to TRBJ2-3, with TRBD2 matching 7 bases. The CDR3 has 13 amino acids. CDR1 is MNHEY and CDR2 is SMNVEV in the germline V gene (reference sequence). Unmatched junction bases numbered 3, after V lost 7 bases and J lost 2 bases. CDR3 protein: CASKRGNTDTQYF. The CDR3 DNA is TGTGCCAGCAAGCGGGGAAACACAGATACGCAGTATTTT.

As concerns this clone: Other DNA sequences in the same sample also yield this CDR3. The chain employs TRBV30 and TRBJ1-5; the D is unclear. The V gene's germline CDR1 is GTSNPN and CDR2 SVGIG (reference sequence). V dropped 0 bases and J dropped 5 bases, with 8 bases sitting between them. The CDR3 consists of 13 residues. This chain's CDR3 is CAWSVRGDQPQHF. As DNA, the CDR3 is TGTGCCTGGAGTGTAAGAGGAGATCAGCCCCAGCATTTT.

The chain's CDR3 is CASSSLAGGHTDTQYF. For the CDR3, the DNA is TGTGCCAGCAGCTCATTAGCGGGGGGACACACAGATACGCAGTATTTT. The V call is TRBV7-9, the J call TRBJ2-3; 10 bases agree with TRBD2. The V segment lost 4 bases and the J segment 2 bases; nucleotides outside the gene matches: 6. CDR3 length equals 16 residues. CDR1 SEHNR and CDR2 FQNEAQ come from the germline V gene (reference sequence).

V is TRBV7-6 and J is TRBJ1-3; D might be TRBD1 (5 bases). The CDR3 totals 14 residues. The V and J ends lost 1 base and 4 bases respectively, with 8 bases between them. CDR1 is SGHVS and CDR2 is FNYEAQ in the germline V gene. This CDR3 reads CASSLGTIGNTIYF. The CDR3, as DNA: TGTGCCAGCAGCTTAGGGACAATCGGAAACACCATATATTTT. Drawing the rest from reference TRBV7-6 and TRBJ1-3, the complete variable domain is GAGVSQSPRYKVTKRGQDVALRCDPISGHVSLYWYRQALGQGPEFLTYFNYEAQQDKSGLPNDRFSAERPEGSISTLTIQRTEQRDSAMYRCASSLGTIGNTIYFGEGSWLTVV.

The CDR3 spells CASSEVRGSGTEAFF. CDR3 DNA sequence: TGTGCCAGCAGCGAAGTGCGGGGGTCGGGCACTGAAGCTTTCTTT. The J gene is TRBJ1-1, the V gene TRBV7-9; TRBD1 is a possible D gene (5 bases). Per the germline V gene, CDR1 is SEHNR and CDR2 is FQNEAQ (reference sequence). Between the trimmed V and J ends, which lost 5 bases and 4 bases, there was a span of 17 bases. The CDR3 runs to 15 residues. The whole variable domain, remainder taken from reference TRBV7-9 and TRBJ1-1, is DTGVSQNPRHKITKRGQNVTFRCDPISEHNRLYWYRQTLGQGPEFLTYFQNEAQLEKSRLLSDRFSAERPKGSFSTLEIQRTEQGDSAMYLCASSEVRGSGTEAFFGQGTRLTVV.

The chain couples TRBV12-3 or TRBV12-4 to TRBJ1-2; TRBD1 matches at 9 bases. The CDR3 consists of 12 residues. CDR3 bases: TGTGTCTCGGGACAGGGAAACTATGGCTACACCTTC. This gives the protein CVSGQGNYGYTF.

The rearrangement uses TRBV9 and TRBJ2-5, with D maybe TRBD2 (7 bases). Trimming left V 0 bases short and J 5 bases short, with 11 bases between. Per germline, CDR1 SGDLS and CDR2 YYNGEE. The CDR3 length is 14 residues. CDR3 amino acids: CASSVAGGQETQYF. The CDR3 region has the DNA TGTGCCAGCAGCGTAGCGGGGGGCCAGGAGACCCAGTACTTC.

This chain uses TRBV7-2 with TRBJ2-1; maybe TRBD2 (6 bases). V lost 6 bases, J lost 8 bases, and 20 bases lay in between. There are 15 residues in the CDR3. Germline V gives CDR1 SGHTA, CDR2 FQGNSA. The CDR3 DNA reads as TGTGCCAGCAGTTCCCGGGGGATCCGGGATTATGAGCAGTTCTTC. Translated: CASSSRGIRDYEQFF. The whole variable domain, remainder taken from reference TRBV7-2 and TRBJ2-1, is GAGVSQSPSNKVTEKGKDVELRCDPISGHTALYWYRQSLGQGLEFLIYFQGNSAPDKSGLPSDRFSAERTGGSVSTLTIQRTQQEDSAVYLCASSSRGIRDYEQFFGPGTRLTVL.

The gene calls are TRBV12-3 or TRBV12-4 and TRBJ1-2; D might be TRBD1 (5 bases). CDR3 length: 12 amino acids. V was pared by 5 bases and J by 8 bases, with 12 bases between. Written as DNA, the CDR3 is TGTGCCAGCAGTCTTACCCGGGGGGGCTACACCTTC. Encoded protein: CASSLTRGGYTF.

The chain carries TRBV7-3 and TRBJ2-1, with 7 nucleotides matching TRBD2. In germline, CDR1 is SGHTA, CDR2 FQGTGA. The CDR3 has 16 amino acids. V shed 5 bases and J 4 bases; nucleotides not matched to a gene: 11. The CDR3 DNA reads as TGTGCCAGCAGCCTCCGTAGGTCTAGCGGATACAATGAGCAGTTCTTC. Translated: CASSLRRSSGYNEQFF.

Note on this clone: This may arise from a read error, as a much more abundant clone is one base away. The same CDR3 is also encoded by other DNA sequences in this sample. In DNA form, the CDR3 reads TGTGCCAGCAGCGTAGGTCCTGACAGGGACTACGAGCAGTACTTC. This sequence encodes CASSVGPDRDYEQYF. The rearrangement joins TRBV9 to TRBJ2-7; 7 nucleotides align to TRBD1. Germline trimming cut 0 bases from V and 3 bases from J; bases unmatched to any gene: 6. Germline V gives CDR1 SGDLS, CDR2 YYNGEE. CDR3 size: 15 residues.

This clone was counted ten times or more. This sequence joins TRBV28 and TRBJ1-2, with TRBD1 matching over 7 bases. J lost 5 bases, V lost 3 bases, and 6 bases had no gene match. There are 14 residues in the CDR3. Germline lookup yields CDR1 MDHEN and CDR2 SYDVKM. The CDR3 DNA reads as TGTGCCAGCAGTTTGGGACAGTATCTTTATGGCTACACCTTC. Amino acid sequence: CASSLGQYLYGYTF.